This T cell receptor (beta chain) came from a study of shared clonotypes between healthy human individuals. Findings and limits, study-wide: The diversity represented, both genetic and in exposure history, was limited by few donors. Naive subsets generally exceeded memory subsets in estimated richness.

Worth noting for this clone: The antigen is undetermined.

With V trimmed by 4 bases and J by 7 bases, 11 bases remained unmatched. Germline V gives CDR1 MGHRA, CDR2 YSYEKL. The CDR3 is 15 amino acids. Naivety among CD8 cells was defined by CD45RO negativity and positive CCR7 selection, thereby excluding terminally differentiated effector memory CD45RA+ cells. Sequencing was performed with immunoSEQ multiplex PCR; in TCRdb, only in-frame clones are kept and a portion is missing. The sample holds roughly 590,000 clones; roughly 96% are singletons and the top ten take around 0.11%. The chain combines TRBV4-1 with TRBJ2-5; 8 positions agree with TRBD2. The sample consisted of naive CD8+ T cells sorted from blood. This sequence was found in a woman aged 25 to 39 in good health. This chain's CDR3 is CASSPALAAGRTQYF. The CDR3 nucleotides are TGCGCCAGCAGCCCCGCACTAGCGGCTGGACGGACCCAGTACTTC.